One and the same sample provided the 30 T cell receptor beta chains below, sequenced in a study of identical twins. MiXCR was run by TCRdb on the 5' RACE reads, yielding one entry per CDR3 protein. This table has about 500,000 distinct CDR3 sequences, roughly an eighth appearing once. These data are also associated with another study on yellow fever vaccine responses in identical twins.

The sequencing input was CD4+ T cells sorted from blood. Every receptor here comes from a woman aged 18 to 35 in good health.

The rearrangement uses TRBV2 and TRBJ2-1, with 9 bases lining up with TRBD1. Germline V lookup: CDR1 SNHLY, CDR2 FYNNEI. The CDR3 is made up of 14 amino acids. J was trimmed by 9 bases and V by 6 bases; bases with no gene match: 9. The CDR3 spells CASSERGQGREQFF. The DNA of the CDR3 is TGTGCCAGCAGCGAAAGGGGACAGGGACGTGAGCAGTTCTTC. Together with reference TRBV2 and TRBJ2-1, the CDR3 gives the full variable domain: EPEVTQTPSHQVTQMGQEVILRCVPISNHLYFYWYRQILGQKVEFLVSFYNNEISEKSEIFDDQFSVERPDGSNFTLKIRSTKLEDSAMYFCASSERGQGREQFFGPGTRLTVL.

The V gene is TRBV6-1, the J gene TRBJ1-4, with D possibly TRBD1 on 6 matching bases. The CDR3 runs to 14 residues. From germline, CDR1 is MNHNS and CDR2 SASEGT. The ends were cut back, 6 bases at V and 4 bases at J, with 12 bases in the middle. Written as DNA, the CDR3 is TGTGCCAGCAGGCCCCAGGGGTTTAATGAAAAACTGTTTTTT. Translating gives CASRPQGFNEKLFF.

This clonotype was observed at least ten times. The J gene is TRBJ2-1, the V gene TRBV12-3 or TRBV12-4, with unresolved D. The CDR3 length is 11 residues. Trimming pared 7 bases from V and 7 bases from J, leaving 8 bases between. CDR3 bases: TGTGCCAGCACCTGGGGAAATGAGCAGTTCTTC. It translates to CASTWGNEQFF.

In this sample, this clonotype turned up a few times. The chain carries TRBV29-1 and TRBJ1-2; D remains unclear. Trimming left V 6 bases short and J 4 bases short, with 18 bases between. The CDR3 is made up of 14 amino acids. Germline values: CDR1 SQVTM, CDR2 ANQGSEA. CDR3 loop: CSVETQIWGYGYTF. For the CDR3, the DNA is TGCAGCGTGGAAACTCAGATTTGGGGCTATGGCTACACCTTC. Full variable domain (rest looked up from reference TRBV29-1 and TRBJ1-2): SAVISQKPSRDICQRGTSLTIQCQVDSQVTMMFWYRQQPGQSLTLIATANQGSEATYESGFVIDKFPISRPNLTFSTLTVSNMSPEDSSIYLCSVETQIWGYGYTFGSGTRLTVV.

The chain recombines TRBV20-1 with TRBJ2-2; the match to TRBD2 covers 11 bases. The CDR3 sequence is 22 residues long. Germline V gene sequence: CDR1 DFQATT, CDR2 SNEGSKA (reference sequence). The CDR3 region is CSNMMTLIPNHSGRANTGELFF. CDR3 DNA sequence: TGCAGCAACATGATGACCCTTATCCCCAACCATAGCGGGAGGGCCAACACCGGGGAGCTGTTTTTT.

This clonotype was seen at least ten times. The rearrangement joins TRBV12-3 or TRBV12-4 to TRBJ2-5; 7 bases line up with TRBD1. This CDR3 has 14 amino acids. V dropped 6 bases and J dropped 0; count of bases not matched to a gene: 4. The CDR3 loop is CASRWGQYQETQYF. The CDR3, as DNA: TGTGCCAGCAGATGGGGACAGTACCAAGAGACCCAGTACTTC.

There are many counts of this clonotype. This chain links TRBV7-9 with TRBJ2-3; 11 bases match TRBD2. Germline trimming cut 4 bases from V and 1 base from J; bases unmatched to any gene: 4. In germline, CDR1 is SEHNR, CDR2 FQNEAQ (reference sequence). CDR3 size: 16 residues. The CDR3 spells CASSSGLAGRTDTQYF. The CDR3 DNA reads TGTGCCAGCAGCTCCGGACTAGCGGGTCGCACAGATACGCAGTATTTT.

The genes are TRBV12-3 or TRBV12-4 and TRBJ2-1; maybe TRBD2 (7 bases). The CDR3 is 17 residues long. V was cut by 3 bases and J by 3 bases, with 18 bases left in between. The CDR3 loop is CASSFLGAGASYNEQFF. For the CDR3, the DNA is TGTGCCAGCAGTTTTCTTGGTGCGGGGGCTAGCTACAATGAGCAGTTCTTC.

The count of this clonotype is one. The V gene is TRBV20-1, the J gene TRBJ2-7, with 11 nucleotides matching TRBD2. The CDR3 is 14 amino acids. V was clipped by 5 bases and J by 4 bases; unmatched bases: 7. The V gene's germline CDR1 is DFQATT and CDR2 SNEGSKA (reference sequence). The CDR3 sequence: CSALAGGPSYEQYF. The CDR3 DNA reads as TGCAGTGCTTTAGCGGGAGGGCCCTCTTACGAGCAGTACTTC.

CDR3 loop: CASSQGEGGYEQYF. The DNA of the CDR3 is TGCGCCAGCAGCCAAGGGGAAGGGGGATACGAGCAGTACTTC. This sequence joins TRBV4-1 and TRBJ2-7; TRBD1 might be the D (6 bases). Trimming took 1 base from V and 4 from J, leaving 11 bases between them. Per the germline V gene, CDR1 is MGHRA and CDR2 is YSYEKL. The CDR3 contains 14 residues.

The chain links TRBV20-1 to TRBJ2-1, with a tentative D call TRBD2 (7 bases). The CDR3 runs 18 residues. In germline, CDR1 is DFQATT, CDR2 SNEGSKA (reference sequence). V lost 0 bases, J lost 0 bases, and 18 bases lay in between. CDR3 amino acids: CSARDRTWEGGSYNEQFF. Written as DNA, the CDR3 is TGCAGTGCTAGAGATCGAACCTGGGAGGGGGGCTCCTACAATGAGCAGTTCTTC.

This clonotype was seen more than once but under ten times. The V call is TRBV3-1, the J call TRBJ2-2, with TRBD1 identical over 8 bases. J lost 5 bases, V lost 7 bases, and 6 bases had no gene match. The CDR3 has 14 amino acids. In germline, CDR1 is LGHDT, CDR2 YNNKEL (reference sequence). CDR3 coding DNA: TGTGCCAGCACCGAGACAGGGGTAACCGGGGAGCTGTTTTTT. Translating gives CASTETGVTGELFF.

The table lists this clonotype with a few counts. The chain joins TRBV28 to TRBJ2-1; tentative D call: TRBD2 (6 bases). Germline-derived CDR1 and CDR2 are MDHEN and SYDVKM. V lost 7 bases to trimming and J lost 5 bases, with 21 bases between them. The CDR3 has 16 amino acids. The DNA for the CDR3 is TGTGCCAGCACCCTTGGCGGGACCACAGTAAACAATGAGCAGTTCTTC. Amino acids: CASTLGGTTVNNEQFF. The full variable domain, rest sourced from reference TRBV28 and TRBJ2-1, is DVKVTQSSRYLVKRTGEKVFLECVQDMDHENMFWYRQDPGLGLRLIYFSYDVKMKEKGDIPEGYSVSREKKERFSLILESASTNQTSMYLCASTLGGTTVNNEQFFGPGTRLTVL.

This clonotype occurred a few times. The CDR3 DNA sequence: TGTGCCAGCAGCTCCCCCATTGGGGCCGGGACTAACCACAATGAGCAGTTCTTC. It yields the protein CASSSPIGAGTNHNEQFF. The chain links TRBV7-6 to TRBJ2-1; 7 bases fit TRBD2. V was clipped by 4 bases and J by 5 bases; unmatched bases: 17. The CDR3 spans 18 residues. In germline, CDR1 is SGHVS, CDR2 FNYEAQ.

The chain is built from TRBV4-3 and TRBJ1-2; D uncertain. This CDR3 region has 15 residues. Germline loops: CDR1 LGHNA, CDR2 YSLEER. V dropped 4 bases and J dropped 2 bases, with 14 bases sitting between them. The CDR3 nucleotides read TGCGCCAGCAGCCTGATAGCGGACGGCAACTATGGCTACACCTTC. Translated: CASSLIADGNYGYTF.

Only a few counts were recorded for this clonotype. The rearrangement uses TRBV27 and TRBJ2-1; TRBD2 agrees at 10 bases. The CDR3 is 16 amino acids. CDR1 and CDR2 from the germline V gene are MNHEY and SMNVEV (reference sequence). The ends lost 4 bases at V and 5 bases at J; junction bases unmatched: 8. The CDR3 DNA reads TGTGCCAGCAGTTCCCTGACTAGCGGGCCGAACAATGAGCAGTTCTTC. It yields the protein CASSSLTSGPNNEQFF.

The J gene is TRBJ2-3, the V gene TRBV2; 13 bases fit TRBD2. Germline CDR1 is SNHLY and CDR2 is FYNNEI. Losses at the gene ends were 10 bases for V and 3 bases for J; bases not matched to a gene: 19. The CDR3 consists of 19 residues. In nucleotides, the CDR3 is TGTGCCATCTGTTTAAAGACTAGCGGGAGGATGAGGGATACAGATACGCAGTATTTT. Amino acid sequence: CAICLKTSGRMRDTDTQYF.

This clonotype was seen a handful of times. The chain uses TRBV10-3 and TRBJ2-6; no clear D gene. Germline V gives CDR1 ENHRY, CDR2 SYGVKD. V was pared by 4 bases and J by 1 base, with 8 bases between. This CDR3 is built from 15 residues. CDR3 sequence (DNA): TGTGCCATCAGTGCCCAAATTTCTGGGGCCAACGTCCTGACTTTC. Its translation is CAISAQISGANVLTF.

The genes are TRBV7-9 and TRBJ2-1; possibly TRBD1 for D (6 bases). CDR1 is SEHNR, CDR2 FQNEAQ, per germline (reference sequence). The CDR3 covers 16 residues. V was pared by 2 bases and J by 4 bases, with 15 bases between. Written as DNA, the CDR3 is TGTGCCAGCAGCTTATATAGGGGGAAAAGTTACAATGAGCAGTTCTTC. Its protein product is CASSLYRGKSYNEQFF.

The gene calls are TRBV20-1 and TRBJ1-1; weak D call: TRBD1 (5 bases). There are 15 residues in the CDR3. Looked up from germline, CDR1 is DFQATT and CDR2 is SNEGSKA (reference sequence). V lost 6 bases to trimming and J lost 5 bases, with 22 bases between them. CDR3 region: CSAHVSGGIRTEAFF. CDR3 coding DNA: TGCAGTGCGCACGTGTCCGGGGGGATCAGAACTGAAGCTTTCTTT.

The chain recombines TRBV15 with TRBJ2-7, with 9 bases lining up with TRBD1. Trimming removed 5 bases from V and 4 bases from J; junction bases left unmatched: 9. The CDR3 runs 15 residues. CDR1 and CDR2 (germline): LNHNV, YYDKDF (reference sequence). The DNA for the CDR3 is TGTGCCACCAGCGAGGCTGGACAGGGGATATACGAGCAGTACTTC. Translating gives CATSEAGQGIYEQYF.

The chain joins TRBV6-2 or TRBV6-3 to TRBJ2-7; 11 bases are shared with TRBD2. Looked up from germline, CDR1 is MNHEY and CDR2 is SVGEGT. The junction had 8 bases not matched to a gene; V was cut back by 7 bases and J by 6 bases. This CDR3 region has 14 residues. CDR3 protein: CASTSGTSGREQYF. In DNA, the CDR3 is TGTGCCAGCACCAGTGGGACTAGCGGCCGCGAGCAGTACTTC.

The chain uses TRBV6-2 or TRBV6-3 and TRBJ2-7; 7 positions match TRBD2. V was clipped by 2 bases and J by 5 bases; unmatched bases: 9. CDR1 and CDR2 (germline): MNHEY, SVGEGT. This CDR3 spans 15 amino acids. The CDR3 is CASSYRAAGFDEQYF. In DNA, the CDR3 is TGTGCCAGCAGTTACCGGGCAGCGGGATTCGACGAGCAGTACTTC.

This clonotype was counted ten times or more. This chain connects TRBV15 to TRBJ2-5, with no clear D. The CDR3 length is 12 residues. V gave up 1 base and J gave up 5 bases, with 5 bases separating them. Looked up from germline, CDR1 is LNHNV and CDR2 is YYDKDF (reference sequence). The CDR3 nucleotides are TGTGCCACCAGCAGAGTAGGGGAGACCCAGTACTTC. This encodes CATSRVGETQYF.

This clonotype appeared a few times. The gene calls are TRBV7-2 and TRBJ2-3, with 13 bases identical to TRBD2. This CDR3 spans 17 amino acids. The germline V gene encodes CDR1 SGHTA and CDR2 FQGNSA. Trimming took 5 bases from V and 4 from J; bases not matched to a gene: 9. CDR3 residues: CASSPLVTSGGADTQYF. CDR3 coding DNA: TGTGCCAGCAGCCCCCTTGTTACTAGCGGGGGGGCAGATACGCAGTATTTT.

V usage is TRBV21-1 and J usage is TRBJ2-3; TRBD2, the table's D call, was not compared with the DNA. TRBV21-1 is an annotated pseudogene. The CDR3 has 19 residues. The CDR3 region has the DNA TGTGCCAGCAGCAAGCGGCTTATAGCGTTTAGACTTAGCACAGATACGCAGTATTTT. Amino acid sequence: CASSKRLIAFRLSTDTQYF.

The chain combines TRBV19 with TRBJ1-2; the match to TRBD1 covers 8 bases. The germline gives CDR1 LNHDA, CDR2 SQIVND (reference sequence). The CDR3 length is 14 residues. With 7 bases clipped from V and 3 bases from J, the junction kept 7 bases outside the gene matches. The CDR3 is CASTSDRADYGYTF. The CDR3 nucleotides are TGTGCCAGTACCTCGGACAGGGCGGACTATGGCTACACCTTC.

This clonotype was seen a handful of times. The chain has TRBV6-2 or TRBV6-3 and TRBJ2-1, with 12 bases identical to TRBD2. This CDR3 is built from 16 residues. Germline CDR1 and CDR2: MNHEY and SVGEGT. The junction had 8 bases not matched to a gene; V was cut back by 8 bases and J by 3 bases. In nucleotides, the CDR3 is TGTGCCAGCGGGGCCTTACTAGCGGGAGGCTACAATGAGCAGTTCTTC. Translated: CASGALLAGGYNEQFF.

In its sample, this clonotype was seen many times. This chain connects TRBV12-3 or TRBV12-4 to TRBJ2-7; D is possibly TRBD1 or TRBD2 (5 bases each). Trimming left V 2 bases short and J 1 base short, with 9 bases between. The CDR3 has 14 amino acids. For the CDR3, the DNA is TGTGCCAGCAGTTTACGGGACGGTTCCTACGAGCAGTACTTC. This gives the protein CASSLRDGSYEQYF.

The V call is TRBV15, the J call TRBJ1-1; D is uncertain. The CDR3 loop spans 15 amino acids. Trimming took off 0 bases at V and 1 base at J, with 9 bases between the two ends. CDR1 is LNHNV and CDR2 is YYDKDF in the germline V gene (reference sequence). In nucleotides, the CDR3 is TGTGCCACCAGCAGAGATCGTACAGCGAACACTGAAGCTTTCTTT. Its protein is CATSRDRTANTEAFF.